This is a list of T cell receptor beta chains from one sample in a study of T cells after yellow fever vaccination. TCRdb recomputed calls from the 5' RACE reads with MiXCR, one row per CDR3 protein. The repertoire holds 550,000 or so distinct CDR3 sequences, with around 21% as singletons. The source was PBMCs, collected 15 days after the yellow fever booster vaccination. The source is a man younger than 45 who received the YFV17D yellow fever vaccine. Both conserved end residues are part of each CDR3. Each record gives: V gene, J gene, clone size, D gene, CDR3 protein, CDR3 DNA. A D gene is named only where the DNA matches it firmly. Size tells how often a clone was seen (once, few, many) or the class of an expanded clone, and some rows leave it out.

TRBV20-1	TRBJ1-1	-	TRBD1	CSARDWDRGGTEAFF	TGCAGTGCTAGAGATTGGGACAGGGGAGGAACTGAAGCTTTCTTT
TRBV9	TRBJ2-1	-	-	CASSVGHGRSNEQFF	TGTGCCAGCAGCGTAGGGCACGGGAGAAGCAATGAGCAGTTCTTC
TRBV5-1	TRBJ2-3	-	TRBD2	CASSIPTSGTADTQYF	TGCGCCAGCAGCATCCCGACTAGCGGGACTGCAGATACGCAGTATTTT
TRBV20-1	TRBJ2-5	-	-	CSATGRTPLFGTQYF	TGCAGTGCTACTGGACGGACACCACTTTTCGGGACCCAGTACTTC
TRBV6-1	TRBJ1-1	few	TRBD1	CASRQGRATEAFF	TGTGCCAGCAGACAGGGGAGAGCGACTGAAGCTTTCTTT
TRBV5-1	TRBJ2-1	-	TRBD2	CASRSTGTRYNEQFF	TGCGCCAGCAGGTCAACCGGGACTAGATACAATGAGCAGTTCTTC
TRBV6-1	TRBJ2-1	few	TRBD2	CASSLWASGHNEQFF	TGTGCCAGCAGCCTCTGGGCTAGCGGACACAATGAGCAGTTCTTC
TRBV13	TRBJ2-3	-	-	CASSFREFSTDTQYF	TGTGCCAGCAGCTTCCGCGAGTTTTCCACAGATACGCAGTATTTT
TRBV20-1	TRBJ2-1	-	TRBD2	CSARPLAGGPNEQFF	TGCAGTGCTAGACCTCTAGCGGGAGGGCCCAATGAGCAGTTCTTC
TRBV18	TRBJ2-7	-	TRBD2	CASSPTTSAYYEQYF	TGTGCCAGCTCACCAACTACTAGCGCCTACTACGAGCAGTACTTC
TRBV11-2	TRBJ2-3	-	TRBD2	CASSRIAGGPGGMDTQYF	TGTGCCAGCAGCCGAATAGCGGGAGGGCCCGGGGGTATGGATACGCAGTATTTT
TRBV5-1	TRBJ2-5	many	-	CASSLKETQYF	TGTGCCAGCAGCTTAAAAGAGACCCAGTACTTC
TRBV29-1	TRBJ2-5	-	-	CSVEPDHPAQYF	TGCAGCGTTGAGCCGGACCACCCGGCCCAGTACTTC
TRBV5-1	TRBJ2-7	-	-	CASLPPGPPEVYEQYF	TGCGCCAGCCTCCCCCCGGGACCCCCTGAGGTATACGAGCAGTACTTC
TRBV5-1	TRBJ2-6	once	TRBD1	CASSPLVRGTGANVLTF	TGCGCCAGCAGCCCTCTGGTCAGGGGGACTGGGGCCAACGTCCTGACTTTC
TRBV7-2	TRBJ2-2	few	-	CASSLGGNVAGELFF	TGTGCCAGCAGCCTAGGGGGGAACGTCGCCGGGGAGCTGTTTTTT
TRBV7-9	TRBJ2-3	-	-	CASSRELSGPDTQYF	TGTGCCAGCAGCCGGGAGTTATCGGGACCAGATACGCAGTATTTT
TRBV20-1	TRBJ2-7	many	TRBD1	CSARTPGQGVNEQYF	TGCAGTGCTAGAACACCGGGACAGGGGGTAAACGAGCAGTACTTC
TRBV25-1	TRBJ2-5	once	-	CASSESPGRETQYF	TGTGCCAGCAGTGAATCTCCGGGGAGGGAGACCCAGTACTTC
TRBV24-1	TRBJ2-2	few	-	CATSDFGDGAAGELFF	TGTGCCACCAGTGATTTTGGGGACGGCGCAGCGGGGGAGCTGTTTTTT
TRBV7-7	TRBJ2-1	few	-	CASSLRGVGNEQFF	TGTGCTAGCAGCTTAAGGGGCGTGGGGAATGAGCAGTTCTTC
TRBV7-8	TRBJ1-6	few	-	CASSPQGGNSPLHF	TGTGCCAGCAGCCCACAGGGTGGTAATTCACCCCTCCACTTT
TRBV20-1	TRBJ2-3	few	-	CSARAFGGTQRGDTQYF	TGCAGTGCTAGAGCCTTCGGCGGCACCCAAAGGGGAGATACGCAGTATTTT
TRBV9	TRBJ2-5	few	-	CASSVGGHQETQYF	TGTGCCAGCAGCGTAGGGGGACACCAAGAGACCCAGTACTTC
TRBV19	TRBJ2-1	-	TRBD1	CASSTRDRAPNEQFF	TGTGCCAGTAGTACTCGGGACAGGGCCCCCAATGAGCAGTTCTTC
TRBV27	TRBJ2-3	-	TRBD2	CASSQAGGSFTDTQYF	TGTGCCAGCAGTCAGGCGGGGGGGAGCTTCACAGATACGCAGTATTTT
TRBV27	TRBJ2-3	few	-	CASSFGIGDTQYF	TGTGCCAGCAGTTTTGGTATCGGAGATACGCAGTATTTT
TRBV28	TRBJ2-1	-	TRBD2	CASSLVVGGSSYNEQFF	TGTGCCAGCAGTTTAGTCGTGGGAGGGAGCTCCTACAATGAGCAGTTCTTC
TRBV12-3/TRBV12-4	TRBJ2-3	few	-	CASSLERVGDTQYF	TGTGCCAGCAGTTTAGAGAGGGTTGGAGATACGCAGTATTTT
TRBV7-3	TRBJ1-1	-	-	CASSLTLVQNTEAFF	TGTGCCAGCAGCTTAACGTTGGTACAGAACACTGAAGCTTTCTTT